This TCR beta chain stems from a study of blood T cell repertoires in COVID-19. Study-wide background: Italy, Spain and the United States were the sources of the convalescent and acute COVID-19 samples. Sources were T cells, B-cell-depleted T cells, or PBMCs; the material itself was cDNA or gDNA.

Study processing details: By means of reference gene primer amplification, nucleated cell counts were estimated. Assay: immunoSEQ multiplex PCR; the TCRdb copy retains only in-frame clones and omits some. V and J calls and clone size are given by that table; D and trimming were obtained from the DNA. This table holds a few hundred thousand clones, around 86% found once. Seattle patients were enrolled while actively infected and followed longitudinally. Trimming cost V 4 bases and J 10 bases, with 13 bases left between them. The CDR3 extends over 12 amino acids. Per the germline V gene, CDR1 is LNHDA and CDR2 is SQIVND (reference sequence).

What was sequenced was peripheral blood. This clonotype originated in a woman aged 55-70 years with COVID-19, enrolled during active disease. The V gene is TRBV19, the J gene TRBJ1-1, with D perhaps matching TRBD1 (5 bases). The CDR3 region is CASSKGQGRAFF. The CDR3 bases are TGTGCCAGTAGTAAGGGCCAGGGAAGAGCTTTCTTT.